This entry lists 5 T cell receptor beta chains sequenced from one sample in a study of early T cells in non-severe SARS-CoV-2 infection. TCRdb processed the 5' RACE reads anew with MiXCR; each CDR3 protein has one entry. The repertoire holds 30,000 to 35,000 distinct CDR3 sequences, with roughly 5.7% as singletons. The specimen was whole blood. Source of these receptors: an adult who was a healthcare worker with PCR-confirmed SARS-CoV-2 infection or an uninfected control (not recorded which).

This clonotype was detected ten times or more. The rearrangement uses TRBV10-1 and TRBJ2-5, with 7 bases that match TRBD1. CDR1 and CDR2 from the germline V gene are WNHNN and SYGVQD (reference sequence). Losses at the gene ends were 6 bases for V and 1 base for J; bases not matched to a gene: 5. CDR3 length: 14 residues. CDR3 DNA: TGCGCCAGCAGCCCACGACAGGGCCAAGAGACCCAGTACTTC. Translating gives CASSPRQGQETQYF.

This clonotype has ten or more counts. The chain is built from TRBV6-6 and TRBJ1-1; D remains unclear. The germline gives CDR1 MNHNY, CDR2 SVGAGI (reference sequence). Trimming removed 4 bases at V and 1 base at J, with 10 bases between. The CDR3 covers 14 residues. The chain's CDR3 is CASSLGWENTEAFF. CDR3 in DNA: TGTGCCAGCAGTTTAGGGTGGGAGAACACTGAAGCTTTCTTT.

This clonotype was observed many times. The V call is TRBV29-1, the J call TRBJ2-7; the match to TRBD1 covers 9 bases. The CDR3 is made up of 14 amino acids. Per germline, CDR1 SQVTM and CDR2 ANQGSEA. V was pared by 6 bases and J by 5 bases, with 11 bases of the junction left unmatched. In nucleotides, the CDR3 is TGCAGCGTGGCCGGGACAGGGCTGAAAAACGAGCAGTACTTC. Protein: CSVAGTGLKNEQYF.

The table lists this clonotype with a few counts. The J gene is TRBJ2-3, the V gene TRBV12-3 or TRBV12-4; no definite D call. The ends were cut back, 7 bases at V and 1 base at J, with 3 bases in the middle. The CDR3 has 11 residues. The DNA of the CDR3 is TGTGCCAGCATGCGCACAGATACGCAGTATTTT. Its translation: CASMRTDTQYF.

This clonotype appeared many times. The gene calls are TRBV12-3 or TRBV12-4 and TRBJ2-3, with 7 bases fitting TRBD1. V lost 0 bases and J lost 8; bases outside the gene matches: 14. There are 17 residues in the CDR3. The CDR3 DNA follows: TGTGCCAGCAGTTTAGCCTCCTCCGGGACAGCCCCAGGTACGCAGTATTTT. It translates to CASSLASSGTAPGTQYF.